The rows below give T cell receptor beta chains drawn from one sample of a study of cytomegalovirus exposure and HLA in healthy donors. Sequencing used immunoSEQ multiplex PCR; TCRdb keeps in-frame clones, though not all of them. The sample consists of more than 130,000 clones, around 88% of them appearing once. The source material was PBMCs. The source is a woman between 18 and 30 years old in good health and CMV-seropositive. Both conserved end residues are part of each CDR3. The D gene is left open where the match is weak. Some rows have no size entry. The others give once, few or many, or a class for an expanded clone.

clone size: .
J gene: TRBJ1-2
V gene: TRBV13
D gene: TRBD1
CDR3 protein: CASSTKNRGSNYGYTF
CDR3 DNA: TGTGCCAGCAGTACAAAAAACAGGGGTAGTAACTATGGCTACACCTTC

clone size: .
J gene: TRBJ1-3
V gene: TRBV7-9
D gene: TRBD1
CDR3 protein: CASSLGDSSGNTIYF
CDR3 DNA: TGTGCCAGCAGCTTAGGGGACAGTTCTGGAAACACCATATATTTT

clone size: .
J gene: TRBJ2-5
V gene: TRBV14
D gene: .
CDR3 protein: CASSQGVRSETQYF
CDR3 DNA: TGTGCCAGCAGCCAAGGGGTCAGGTCAGAGACCCAGTACTTC

clone size: .
J gene: TRBJ1-1
V gene: TRBV19
D gene: .
CDR3 protein: CASSDRPNTEAFF
CDR3 DNA: TGTGCCAGTAGTGACAGGCCGAACACTGAAGCTTTCTTT

clone size: .
J gene: TRBJ2-3
V gene: TRBV7-3
D gene: TRBD2
CDR3 protein: CASSSTSGRSTDTQYF
CDR3 DNA: TGTGCCAGCAGCTCAACTAGCGGGCGGAGCACAGATACGCAGTATTTT

clone size: once
J gene: TRBJ2-7
V gene: TRBV27
D gene: TRBD2
CDR3 protein: CASSWGLAGLSYEQYF
CDR3 DNA: TGTGCCAGCAGTTGGGGACTAGCGGGACTCTCCTACGAGCAGTACTTC

clone size: .
J gene: TRBJ1-4
V gene: TRBV2
D gene: .
CDR3 protein: CASLTDSLGEKLFF
CDR3 DNA: TGTGCCAGCCTGACCGACAGTTTGGGGGAAAAACTGTTTTTT

clone size: .
J gene: TRBJ1-5
V gene: TRBV23-1
D gene: TRBD1
CDR3 protein: CASSHRDRGSNQPQHF
CDR3 DNA: TGCGCCAGCAGTCACCGTGACAGGGGGTCCAATCAGCCCCAGCATTTT

clone size: .
J gene: TRBJ1-1
V gene: TRBV2
D gene: .
CDR3 protein: CASSAREHGGPSEAFF
CDR3 DNA: TGTGCCAGCAGTGCCCGGGAACACGGGGGGCCCTCTGAAGCTTTCTTT

clone size: few
J gene: TRBJ1-3
V gene: TRBV30
D gene: .
CDR3 protein: CAWSVQSGNTIYF
CDR3 DNA: TGTGCCTGGAGTGTACAGTCGGGAAACACCATATATTTT

clone size: .
J gene: TRBJ1-2
V gene: TRBV19
D gene: .
CDR3 protein: CASSILSSNYGYTF
CDR3 DNA: TGTGCCAGTAGTATCCTATCCTCTAACTATGGCTACACCTTC

clone size: .
J gene: TRBJ2-3
V gene: TRBV2
D gene: TRBD1
CDR3 protein: CASSAGTVTSTDTQYF
CDR3 DNA: TGTGCCAGCAGCGCAGGGACAGTTACTAGCACAGATACGCAGTATTTT

clone size: .
J gene: TRBJ1-2
V gene: TRBV25-1
D gene: TRBD1
CDR3 protein: CASSDLFSQGGNYGYTF
CDR3 DNA: TGTGCCAGCAGTGACCTCTTCTCGCAGGGGGGAAACTATGGCTACACCTTC

clone size: .
J gene: TRBJ2-1
V gene: TRBV19
D gene: TRBD2
CDR3 protein: CASSTSGGNEQFF
CDR3 DNA: TGTGCCAGTAGTACGTCGGGGGGCAATGAGCAGTTCTTC

clone size: once
J gene: TRBJ1-4
V gene: TRBV30
D gene: TRBD1
CDR3 protein: CAWNTGVNEKLFF
CDR3 DNA: TGTGCCTGGAACACAGGGGTTAATGAAAAACTGTTTTTT

clone size: .
J gene: TRBJ2-5
V gene: TRBV19
D gene: TRBD2
CDR3 protein: CASSIRGLAGRETQYF
CDR3 DNA: TGTGCCAGTAGTATAAGGGGACTAGCGGGGAGAGAGACCCAGTACTTC

clone size: .
J gene: TRBJ1-2
V gene: TRBV6-5
D gene: .
CDR3 protein: CASSYGGPNYGYTF
CDR3 DNA: TGTGCCAGCAGTTACGGGGGCCCTAACTATGGCTACACCTTC

clone size: .
J gene: TRBJ1-2
V gene: TRBV4-2
D gene: TRBD1
CDR3 protein: CASSETGTYGYTF
CDR3 DNA: TGTGCCAGCAGCGAGACAGGGACCTATGGCTACACCTTC

clone size: once
J gene: TRBJ2-1
V gene: TRBV4-1
D gene: TRBD2
CDR3 protein: CASSQGASGRRGEQFF
CDR3 DNA: TGCGCCAGCAGCCAAGGGGCTAGCGGGAGGAGAGGTGAGCAGTTCTTC

clone size: .
J gene: TRBJ2-5
V gene: TRBV2
D gene: .
CDR3 protein: CASSGSRVTETQYF
CDR3 DNA: TGTGCCAGCAGTGGCTCCAGGGTGACAGAGACCCAGTACTTC

clone size: .
J gene: TRBJ2-2
V gene: TRBV10-3
D gene: TRBD2
CDR3 protein: CAISSSGTNTGELFF
CDR3 DNA: TGTGCCATCAGCTCTAGCGGGACTAACACCGGGGAGCTGTTTTTT

clone size: .
J gene: TRBJ2-7
V gene: TRBV28
D gene: TRBD1
CDR3 protein: CASSLHPPGTGQYF
CDR3 DNA: TGTGCCAGCAGTTTGCACCCGCCAGGGACAGGGCAGTACTTC

clone size: .
J gene: TRBJ1-2
V gene: TRBV15
D gene: TRBD1
CDR3 protein: CATSRDRTGGPIGYTF
CDR3 DNA: TGTGCCACCAGCAGAGACCGGACAGGGGGCCCTATTGGCTACACCTTC

clone size: .
J gene: TRBJ2-1
V gene: TRBV7-9
D gene: .
CDR3 protein: CASSLAGRFYNEQFF
CDR3 DNA: TGTGCCAGCAGCTTAGCGGGGAGATTTTACAATGAGCAGTTCTTC